The 14 T cell receptor beta chains below were found in one sample sequenced in a study of shared clonotypes between healthy human individuals (TCRdb year 2020). The library was generated by the immunoSEQ multiplex PCR assay. TCRdb holds this immuneACCESS table with in-frame rearrangements only. Some clones are missing; in checked studies, unresolved V genes explain under half, and the rest has no known cause. Counted in this sample were hundreds of thousands of clones; around 75% of them appeared once. Around 14% of the sample comes from the top ten. What was sequenced was PBMCs. Every receptor here comes from a woman aged 35 to 49 in good health. Some clones in this sample may be carry-over from other donors' samples.

This clone has a single count. This chain links TRBV28 with TRBJ2-7; possible D gene TRBD1, 5 bases. CDR3 length equals 14 residues. V shed 7 bases and J shed 2 bases, with 15 bases lying between them. Germline V gene data show CDR1 as MDHEN and CDR2 as SYDVKM. The CDR3 nucleotides are TGTGCCAGCACTATAGGAGACAGAACCTACGAGCAGTACTTC. Its translation: CASTIGDRTYEQYF.

In regard to this clone: A far bigger clonotype differs at one base, so this is likely a read error. CDR3 sequence reads: CASSLGPRKFF. CDR3 sequence (DNA): TGTGCCAGCAGCTTGGGCCCAAGGAAGTTCTTC. V usage is TRBV5-6 and J usage is TRBJ2-1; the D is unclear. The germline CDR1 and CDR2 sequences are SGHDT and YYEEEE. The CDR3 totals 11 residues. V gave up 0 bases and J gave up 14 bases, with 9 bases separating them.

The V gene is TRBV4-2, the J gene TRBJ2-5; D may be TRBD1 or TRBD2 (5 bases each). Germline V gives CDR1 LGHNA, CDR2 YNFKEQ. V was clipped by 1 base and J by 11 bases, with 20 bases between them. The CDR3 consists of 15 residues. CDR3 nucleotides: TGTGCCAGCAGCCAAGGGGACCAGACCTCTGTAGAACAGTACTTC. It translates to CASSQGDQTSVEQYF.

Concerning this clone: This likely stems from a read error, as it lies one base from a far larger clone. V usage is TRBV7-7 and J usage is TRBJ2-3; maybe TRBD2 (6 bases). Germline-derived CDR1 and CDR2 are SSHAT and FNYEAQ (reference sequence). Deletions cut 2 bases from V and 3 bases from J, with 12 bases between. CDR3 length: 15 amino acids. Here the CDR3 reads CASSLIGGRTDTQYF. CDR3 coding DNA: TGTGCCAGCAGCTTAATCGGGGGAAGGACAGATACGCAGTATTTT. Looking up the rest from reference TRBV7-7 and TRBJ2-3 gives the full variable domain: GAGVSQSPRYKVTKRGQDVTLRCDPISSHATLYWYQQALGQGPEFLTYFNYEAQPDKSGLPSDRFSAERPEGSISTLTIQRTEQRDSAMYRCASSLIGGRTDTQYFGPGTRLTVL.

V usage is TRBV18 and J usage is TRBJ1-5; D gene uncertain. The CDR3 covers 14 residues. The germline V and J ends were trimmed by 3 bases and 1 base, with 7 bases remaining between them. Germline V gene sequence: CDR1 KGHSH, CDR2 LQKENI. In DNA form, the CDR3 reads TGTGCCAGCTCACCGTGGGAGAGCAATCAGCCCCAGCATTTT. This encodes CASSPWESNQPQHF.

About this clone itself: The sample has other DNA sequences that encode this CDR3 too. The V call is TRBV7-2, the J call TRBJ2-1; 10 bases align to TRBD2. The germline V gene has CDR1 SGHTA and CDR2 FQGNSA. Unmatched junction bases numbered 3, after V lost 5 bases and J lost 2 bases. The CDR3 length is 15 residues. The CDR3 is CASSRLAGAYNEQFF. For the CDR3, the DNA is TGTGCCAGCAGCCGCCTAGCGGGGGCCTACAATGAGCAGTTCTTC.

The chain joins TRBV7-2 to TRBJ2-7, with D perhaps matching TRBD1 or TRBD2 (6 bases each). V lost 7 bases and J lost 3, with 16 bases in between. Germline CDR1 SGHTA, CDR2 FQGNSA. This CDR3 is built from 14 residues. The CDR3, as DNA: TGTGCCAGCACCCCGGGGGCTAGCAGCTACGAGCAGTACTTC. It translates to CASTPGASSYEQYF.

The chain has TRBV9 and TRBJ2-3; no firm D call. Trimming removed 0 bases at V and 6 bases at J, with 14 bases between. CDR3 size: 15 residues. CDR1 and CDR2 from the germline V gene are SGDLS and YYNGEE. The CDR3 here is CASSVVSDRADTQYF. CDR3 in DNA: TGTGCCAGCAGCGTAGTCAGCGATCGGGCGGATACGCAGTATTTT.

The chain's CDR3 is CASSEKEVEGYTF. The CDR3 DNA follows: TGTGCCAGCAGTGAAAAGGAGGTGGAGGGCTACACCTTC. V gene TRBV6-1 combines with J gene TRBJ1-2; D remains unclear. This CDR3 is 13 amino acids long. Germline-derived CDR1 and CDR2 are MNHNS and SASEGT. Deletions cut 2 bases from V and 8 bases from J, with 12 bases between.

The chain carries TRBV5-1 and TRBJ1-4, with D perhaps matching TRBD1 (6 bases). The V end lost 5 bases, the J end lost 5 bases, and 19 bases lay between the germline ends. This CDR3 region has 16 residues. CDR1 is SGHRS and CDR2 is YFSETQ in the germline V gene. CDR3 sequence: CASSKRYRADNEKLFF. The CDR3 nucleotides read TGCGCCAGCAGTAAAAGATACAGGGCCGACAATGAAAAACTGTTTTTT.

The rearrangement joins TRBV28 to TRBJ2-7; D is possibly TRBD1 or TRBD2 (5 bases each). Germline CDR1 reads MDHEN; CDR2 reads SYDVKM. Trimming took off 5 bases at V and 6 bases at J, with 17 bases between the two ends. The CDR3 extends over 14 amino acids. The CDR3 spells CASSRMGPNSEQYF. Here the CDR3 DNA reads TGTGCCAGCAGTCGAATGGGACCTAACTCCGAGCAGTACTTC.

The chain has TRBV7-2 and TRBJ1-4; perhaps TRBD1 as D (5 bases). Germline V CDR1 and CDR2: SGHTA, FQGNSA. Trimming removed 5 bases at V and 2 bases at J, with 12 bases between. The CDR3 length is 15 residues. The CDR3 sequence: CASSITGGTNEKLFF. The CDR3 DNA reads TGTGCCAGCAGCATTACAGGAGGCACTAATGAAAAACTGTTTTTT.

The gene calls are TRBV29-1 and TRBJ2-4; the D gene is possibly TRBD2 (6 bases). This CDR3 has 14 residues. V was shortened by 5 bases and J by 3 bases, with 14 bases between the two germline ends. CDR1 is SQVTM, CDR2 ANQGSEA, per germline. The chain's CDR3 is CSVPQGSGKNIQYF. For the CDR3, the DNA is TGCAGCGTTCCCCAGGGTAGCGGCAAAAACATTCAGTACTTC.

This chain joins TRBV7-8 and TRBJ1-1; D might be TRBD1 (5 bases). The CDR3 runs 16 residues. Trimming left V 6 bases short and J 1 base short, with 18 bases between. Germline-derived CDR1 and CDR2 are SGHVS and FQNEAQ. CDR3 region: CASRPTTRGWNTEAFF. The CDR3 coding sequence is TGTGCCAGCAGACCTACTACACGGGGGTGGAACACTGAAGCTTTCTTT. Supplemented by reference TRBV7-8 and TRBJ1-1, the full variable domain reads GAGVSQSPRYKVAKRGQDVALRCDPISGHVSLFWYQQALGQGPEFLTYFQNEAQLDKSGLPSDRFFAERPEGSVSTLKIQRTQQEDSAVYLCASRPTTRGWNTEAFFGQGTRLTVV.